This entry describes one TCR beta chain. What it recognizes is unknown. This sample is drawn from a study of blood T cells in healthy people across ages. About the research overall: There was about one barcoded beta molecule captured by template switching per two T cells.

CDR3 length equals 16 residues. CDR1 and CDR2 (germline): MGHDK, SYGVNS. V was cut by 3 bases and J by 8 bases, with 20 bases left in between. Study results and caveats: The diversity estimates, figures obtained from one million T cells, were considered underestimates.

Donors were systemically healthy Caucasian individuals from Russia aged 6 to 90 years. The authors ran a second PCR of roughly 6 to 12 cycles using a sample-barcoded 5' primer and a J-beta primer mix. Each sample provided no less than 3 million CDR3-containing paired-end reads. TCRdb reprocessed the 5' RACE reads with MiXCR, giving one entry per CDR3 protein. The table shows around 1,900,000 distinct CDR3 sequences, with about 39% occurring only once. The rearrangement links TRBV25-1 to TRBJ2-1; D possibly corresponds to TRBD1 (6 bases). The sequence was collected from a human donor in good health. Sequenced material: blood. The CDR3 region is CASSDLDRRAGDEQFF. The CDR3 DNA is TGTGCCAGCAGTGATCTGGACAGAAGGGCAGGTGATGAGCAGTTCTTC. The whole variable domain, filled in from reference TRBV25-1 and TRBJ2-1, reads EADIYQTPRYLVIGTGKKITLECSQTMGHDKMYWYQQDPGMELHLIHYSYGVNSTEKGDLSSESTVSRIRTEHFPLTLESARPSHTSQYLCASSDLDRRAGDEQFFGPGTRLTVL.